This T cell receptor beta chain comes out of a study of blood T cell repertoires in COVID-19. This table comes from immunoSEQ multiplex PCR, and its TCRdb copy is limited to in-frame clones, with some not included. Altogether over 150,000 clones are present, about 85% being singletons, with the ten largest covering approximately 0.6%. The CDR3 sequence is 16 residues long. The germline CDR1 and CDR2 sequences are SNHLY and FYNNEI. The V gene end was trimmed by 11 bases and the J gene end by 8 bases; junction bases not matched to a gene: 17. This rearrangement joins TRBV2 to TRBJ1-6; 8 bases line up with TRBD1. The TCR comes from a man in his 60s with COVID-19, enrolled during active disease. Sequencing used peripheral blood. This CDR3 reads CACHRGFLPSDSPLHF. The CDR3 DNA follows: TGTGCCTGCCACAGGGGGTTTCTCCCCTCCGATTCACCCCTCCACTTT. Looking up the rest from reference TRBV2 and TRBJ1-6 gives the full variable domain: EPEVTQTPSHQVTQMGQEVILRCVPISNHLYFYWYRQILGQKVEFLVSFYNNEISEKSEIFDDQFSVERPDGSNFTLKIRSTKLEDSAMYFCACHRGFLPSDSPLHFGNGTRLTVT.